The 5 T cell receptor beta chains given below trace back to one sample, sequenced in a study of identical twins. TCRdb analysed the 5' RACE reads with MiXCR anew, one entry per CDR3 protein. The sample yields 200,000 to 250,000 distinct CDR3 sequences, about 7% seen once. This sample also belongs to another study, concerning yellow fever vaccine responses in identical twins.

Material for sequencing was memory (CD45RO+) T cells sorted from blood. These receptor sequences come from a woman younger than 30 in good health.

This clonotype was counted at least ten times. The V and J genes are TRBV12-3 or TRBV12-4 and TRBJ1-5; no reliable D call. Trimming cost V 6 bases and J 4 bases, with 7 bases left between them. CDR3 length: 12 amino acids. The CDR3 region is CASRPGNQPQHF. DNA for the CDR3: TGTGCCAGCAGACCGGGTAATCAGCCCCAGCATTTT.

This clonotype was seen many times. The V and J genes are TRBV11-2 and TRBJ2-1; 8 nucleotides match TRBD2. V shed 1 base, J shed 6 bases, and the junction held 2 bases outside the gene matches. The germline gives CDR1 SGHAT, CDR2 FQNNGV. This CDR3 has 14 amino acids. CDR3 in DNA: TGTGCCAGCAGCTTAGTCACTAGCGGCAATGAGCAGTTCTTC. Residues: CASSLVTSGNEQFF.

The sample holds many counts of this clonotype. CDR3 in amino acids: CASGGGQRNQPQHF. CDR3 in DNA: TGTGCCAGCGGGGGGGGACAGCGCAATCAGCCCCAGCATTTT. The J gene is TRBJ1-5, the V gene TRBV2; 7 nucleotides align to TRBD1. Germline V gene sequence: CDR1 SNHLY, CDR2 FYNNEI. The CDR3 loop spans 14 amino acids. The trim removed 8 bases at V and 2 bases at J, leaving 6 bases unmatched.

This clonotype came up a few times. The chain couples TRBV11-2 to TRBJ2-3; D remains ambiguous. The germline gives CDR1 SGHAT, CDR2 FQNNGV. Deletions cut 4 bases from V and 1 base from J, with 6 bases between. The CDR3 sequence is 13 residues long. The DNA for the CDR3 is TGTGCCAGCAGCTCTCAGGGCACAGATACGCAGTATTTT. This gives the protein CASSSQGTDTQYF.

The gene calls are TRBV18 and TRBJ2-7, with 9 bases lining up with TRBD1. The J segment lost 4 bases and the V segment lost 3 bases, leaving 7 bases of the junction unmatched. Germline lookup yields CDR1 KGHSH and CDR2 LQKENI. CDR3 size: 15 residues. The CDR3 nucleotides are TGTGCCAGCTCACCGGGACAGGGCTGGGGTTACGAGCAGTACGTC. As protein: CASSPGQGWGYEQYV.